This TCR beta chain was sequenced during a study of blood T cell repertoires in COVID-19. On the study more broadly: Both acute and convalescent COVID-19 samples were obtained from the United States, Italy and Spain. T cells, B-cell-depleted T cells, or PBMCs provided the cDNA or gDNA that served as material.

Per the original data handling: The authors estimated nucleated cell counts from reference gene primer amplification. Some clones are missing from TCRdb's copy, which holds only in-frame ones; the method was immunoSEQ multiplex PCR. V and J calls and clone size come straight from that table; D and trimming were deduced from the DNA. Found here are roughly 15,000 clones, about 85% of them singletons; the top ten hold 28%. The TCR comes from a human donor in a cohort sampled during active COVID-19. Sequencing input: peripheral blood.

The CDR3, as DNA: TGCGCCAGCAGCCCTTTACAAGTACAGGGCGGGTATGGCTACACCTTC. Amino acids: CASSPLQVQGGYGYTF. V and J are TRBV4-1 and TRBJ1-2; possibly TRBD1 for D (6 bases). Trimming pared 4 bases from V and 5 bases from J, leaving 20 bases between. The CDR3 sequence is 16 residues long. CDR1 and CDR2 from the germline V gene are MGHRA and YSYEKL.